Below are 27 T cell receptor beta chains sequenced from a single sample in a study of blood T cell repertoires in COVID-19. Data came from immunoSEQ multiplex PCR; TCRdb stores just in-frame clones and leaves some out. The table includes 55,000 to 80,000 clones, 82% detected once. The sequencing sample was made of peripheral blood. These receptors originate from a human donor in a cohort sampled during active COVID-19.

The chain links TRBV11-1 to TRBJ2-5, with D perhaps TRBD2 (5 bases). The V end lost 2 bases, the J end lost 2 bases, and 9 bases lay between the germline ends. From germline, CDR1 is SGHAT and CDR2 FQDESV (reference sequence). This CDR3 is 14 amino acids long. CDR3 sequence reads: CASSLRRQQETQYF. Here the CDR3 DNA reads TGTGCCAGCAGCTTAAGGAGGCAGCAAGAGACCCAGTACTTC.

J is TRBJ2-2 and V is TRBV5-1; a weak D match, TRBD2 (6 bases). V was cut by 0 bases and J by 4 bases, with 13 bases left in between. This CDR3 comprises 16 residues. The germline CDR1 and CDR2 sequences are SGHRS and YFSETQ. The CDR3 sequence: CASSLELRRGTGELFF. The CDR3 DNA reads TGCGCCAGCAGCTTGGAGCTCAGGCGGGGCACCGGGGAGCTGTTTTTT.

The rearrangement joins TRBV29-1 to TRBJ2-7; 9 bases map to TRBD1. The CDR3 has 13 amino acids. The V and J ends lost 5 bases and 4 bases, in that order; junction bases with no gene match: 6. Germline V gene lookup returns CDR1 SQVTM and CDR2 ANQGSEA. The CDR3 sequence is CSVRRDRAYEQYF. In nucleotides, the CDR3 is TGCAGCGTTCGCCGGGACAGGGCATACGAGCAGTACTTC.

The CDR3 loop is CASTLMGGGLQTQYF. Written as DNA, the CDR3 is TGTGCCAGCACCCTGATGGGCGGGGGGTTGCAGACCCAGTACTTC. V gene TRBV6-5 combines with J gene TRBJ2-5; TRBD2 agrees at 8 bases. J gave up 6 bases and V 7 bases, and 13 bases lay outside the gene matches. This CDR3 region has 15 residues. The germline V gene encodes CDR1 MNHEY and CDR2 SVGAGI.

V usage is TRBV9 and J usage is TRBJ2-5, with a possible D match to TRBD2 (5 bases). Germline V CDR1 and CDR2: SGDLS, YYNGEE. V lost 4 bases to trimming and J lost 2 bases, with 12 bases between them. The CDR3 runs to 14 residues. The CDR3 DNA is TGTGCCAGCAGCCCCCAGAGCGGACAAGAGACCCAGTACTTC. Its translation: CASSPQSGQETQYF.

CDR3 in amino acids: CATRQEGTGELFF. The CDR3 bases are TGTGCCACCAGACAGGAGGGCACCGGGGAGCTGTTTTTT. This chain links TRBV24-1 with TRBJ2-2; TRBD2 might be the D (6 bases). CDR3 length equals 13 residues. Trimming shortened V by 7 bases and J by 4 bases, and 9 bases separated the two germline ends. Germline CDR1 is KGHDR and CDR2 is SFDVKD.

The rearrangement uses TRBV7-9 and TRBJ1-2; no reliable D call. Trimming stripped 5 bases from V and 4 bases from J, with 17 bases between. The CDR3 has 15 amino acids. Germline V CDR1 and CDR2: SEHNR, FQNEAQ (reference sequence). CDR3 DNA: TGTGCCAGCAGCCCCGGACTCCGGAGCGGCTATGGCTACACCTTC. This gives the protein CASSPGLRSGYGYTF.

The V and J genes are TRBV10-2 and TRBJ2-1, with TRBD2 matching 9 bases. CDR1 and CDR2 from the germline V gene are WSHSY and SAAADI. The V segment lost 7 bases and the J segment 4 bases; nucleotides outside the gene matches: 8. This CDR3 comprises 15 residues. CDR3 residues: CASTPDSGGYNEQFF. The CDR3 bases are TGCGCCAGCACTCCGGATAGCGGGGGTTACAATGAGCAGTTCTTC.

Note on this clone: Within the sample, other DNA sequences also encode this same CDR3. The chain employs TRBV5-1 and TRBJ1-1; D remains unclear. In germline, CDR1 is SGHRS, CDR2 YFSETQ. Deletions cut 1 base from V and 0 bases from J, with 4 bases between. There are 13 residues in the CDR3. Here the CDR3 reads CASSLTVNTEAFF. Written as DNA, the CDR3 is TGCGCCAGCAGCTTGACGGTGAACACTGAAGCTTTCTTT.

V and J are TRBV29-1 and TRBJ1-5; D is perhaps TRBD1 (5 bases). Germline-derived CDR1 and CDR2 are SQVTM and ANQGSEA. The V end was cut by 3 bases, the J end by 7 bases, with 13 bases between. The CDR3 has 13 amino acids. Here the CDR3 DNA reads TGCAGCGTTGATACAGGAGTGGGGCAGCCCCAGCATTTT. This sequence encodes CSVDTGVGQPQHF.

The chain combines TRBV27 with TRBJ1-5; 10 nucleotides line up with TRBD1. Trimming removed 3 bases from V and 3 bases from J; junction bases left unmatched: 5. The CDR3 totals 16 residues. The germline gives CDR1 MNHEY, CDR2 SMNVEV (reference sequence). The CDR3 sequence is CASSFGTGVNNQPQHF. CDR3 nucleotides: TGTGCCAGCAGTTTTGGGACAGGGGTGAACAATCAGCCCCAGCATTTT.

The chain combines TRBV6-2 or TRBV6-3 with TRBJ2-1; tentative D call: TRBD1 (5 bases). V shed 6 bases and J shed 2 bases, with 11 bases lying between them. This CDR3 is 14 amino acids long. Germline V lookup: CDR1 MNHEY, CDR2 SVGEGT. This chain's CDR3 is CASSLGQAYNEQFF. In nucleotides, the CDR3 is TGTGCCAGCAGCCTTGGACAAGCCTACAATGAGCAGTTCTTC.

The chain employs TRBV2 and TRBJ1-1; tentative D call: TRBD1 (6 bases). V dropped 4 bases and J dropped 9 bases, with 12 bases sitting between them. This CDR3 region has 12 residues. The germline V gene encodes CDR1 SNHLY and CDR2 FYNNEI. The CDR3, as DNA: TGTGCCAGCAGTGCAACAGGGCGTCAAGCTTTCTTT. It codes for CASSATGRQAFF.

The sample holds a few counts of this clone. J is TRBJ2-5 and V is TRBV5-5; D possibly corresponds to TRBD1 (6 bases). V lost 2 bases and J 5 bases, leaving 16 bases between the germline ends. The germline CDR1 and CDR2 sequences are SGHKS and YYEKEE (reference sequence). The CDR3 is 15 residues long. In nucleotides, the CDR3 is TGTGCCAGCAGCTTTGGGGGCTCAAAGGGGGAGACCCAGTACTTC. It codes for CASSFGGSKGETQYF. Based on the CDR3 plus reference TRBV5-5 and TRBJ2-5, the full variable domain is DAGVTQSPTHLIKTRGQQVTLRCSPISGHKSVSWYQQVLGQGPQFIFQYYEKEERGRGNFPDRFSARQFPNYSSELNVNALLLGDSALYLCASSFGGSKGETQYFGPGTRLLVL.

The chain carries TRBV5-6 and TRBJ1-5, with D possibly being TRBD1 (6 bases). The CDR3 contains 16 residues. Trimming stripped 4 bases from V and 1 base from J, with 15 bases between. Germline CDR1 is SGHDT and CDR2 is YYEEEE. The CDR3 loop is CASSLGVGQSNQPQHF. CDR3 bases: TGTGCCAGCAGCCTGGGGGTTGGACAGAGCAATCAGCCCCAGCATTTT.

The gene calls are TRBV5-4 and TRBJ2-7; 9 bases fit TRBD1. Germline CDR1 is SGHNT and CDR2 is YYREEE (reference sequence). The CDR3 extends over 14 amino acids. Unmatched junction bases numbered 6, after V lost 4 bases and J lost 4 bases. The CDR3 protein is CASSPDRGRYEQYF. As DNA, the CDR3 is TGTGCCAGCAGCCCGGACAGGGGCCGGTACGAGCAGTACTTC.

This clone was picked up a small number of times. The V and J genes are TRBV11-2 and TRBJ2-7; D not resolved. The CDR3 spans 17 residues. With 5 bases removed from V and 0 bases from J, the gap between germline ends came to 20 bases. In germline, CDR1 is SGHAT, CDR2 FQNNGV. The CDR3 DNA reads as TGTGCCAGCAGCCCCTTGAATCGCGGAACCAGCTCCTACGAGCAGTACTTC. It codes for CASSPLNRGTSSYEQYF.

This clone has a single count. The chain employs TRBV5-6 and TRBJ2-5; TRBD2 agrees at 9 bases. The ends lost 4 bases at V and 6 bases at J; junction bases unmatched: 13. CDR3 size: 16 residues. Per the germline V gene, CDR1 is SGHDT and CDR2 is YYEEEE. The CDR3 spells CASSPELAGRQQTQYF. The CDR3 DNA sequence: TGTGCCAGCAGCCCCGAGCTAGCGGGGCGTCAGCAGACCCAGTACTTC. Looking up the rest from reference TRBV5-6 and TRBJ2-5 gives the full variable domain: DAGVTQSPTHLIKTRGQQVTLRCSPKSGHDTVSWYQQALGQGPQFIFQYYEEEERQRGNFPDRFSGHQFPNYSSELNVNALLLGDSALYLCASSPELAGRQQTQYFGPGTRLLVL.

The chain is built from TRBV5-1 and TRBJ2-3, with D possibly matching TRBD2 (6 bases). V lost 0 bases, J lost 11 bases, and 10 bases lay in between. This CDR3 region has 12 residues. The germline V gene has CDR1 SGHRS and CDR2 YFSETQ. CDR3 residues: CASSLAGRGQYF. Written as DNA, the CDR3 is TGCGCCAGCAGCTTGGCCGGGCGGGGGCAGTATTTT.

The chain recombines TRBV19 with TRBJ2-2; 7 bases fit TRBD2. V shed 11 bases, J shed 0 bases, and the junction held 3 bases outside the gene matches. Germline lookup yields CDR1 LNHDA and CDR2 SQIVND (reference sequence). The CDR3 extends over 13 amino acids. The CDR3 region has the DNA TGTGCCTCTGCGGGAGCGAACACCGGGGAGCTGTTTTTT. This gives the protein CASAGANTGELFF.

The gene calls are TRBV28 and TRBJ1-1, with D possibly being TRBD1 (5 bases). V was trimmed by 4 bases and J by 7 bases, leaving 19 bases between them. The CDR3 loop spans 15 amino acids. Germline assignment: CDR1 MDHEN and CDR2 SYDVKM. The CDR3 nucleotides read TGTGCCAGCAGTTCCGCGGGGGGGAATGGGGTTGAAGCTTTCTTT. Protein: CASSSAGGNGVEAFF.

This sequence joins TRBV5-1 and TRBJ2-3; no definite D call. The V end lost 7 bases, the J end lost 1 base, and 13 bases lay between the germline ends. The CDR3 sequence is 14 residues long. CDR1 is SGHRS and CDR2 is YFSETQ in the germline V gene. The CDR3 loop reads CASREVSGTDTQYF. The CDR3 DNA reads TGCGCCAGCCGCGAGGTTTCCGGCACAGATACGCAGTATTTT.

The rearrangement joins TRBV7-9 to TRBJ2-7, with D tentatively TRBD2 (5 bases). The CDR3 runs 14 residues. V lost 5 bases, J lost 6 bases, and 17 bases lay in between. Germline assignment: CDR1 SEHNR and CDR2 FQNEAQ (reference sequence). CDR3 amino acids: CASSMDSSTGEQYF. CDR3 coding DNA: TGTGCCAGCAGCATGGACTCAAGTACCGGCGAGCAGTACTTC.

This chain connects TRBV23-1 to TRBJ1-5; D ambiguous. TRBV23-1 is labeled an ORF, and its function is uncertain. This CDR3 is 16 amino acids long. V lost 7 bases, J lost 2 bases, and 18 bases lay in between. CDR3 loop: CASTQHHAWGNQPQHF. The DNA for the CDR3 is TGCGCCAGCACACAGCACCACGCATGGGGCAATCAGCCCCAGCATTTT.

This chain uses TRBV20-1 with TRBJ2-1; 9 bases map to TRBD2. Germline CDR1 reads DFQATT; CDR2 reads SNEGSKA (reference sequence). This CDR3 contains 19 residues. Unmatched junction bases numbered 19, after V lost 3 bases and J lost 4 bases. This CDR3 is CSASGGLAGLTKSYNEQFF. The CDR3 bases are TGCAGTGCTAGTGGGGGGCTAGCGGGGTTGACAAAGAGTTACAATGAGCAGTTCTTC.

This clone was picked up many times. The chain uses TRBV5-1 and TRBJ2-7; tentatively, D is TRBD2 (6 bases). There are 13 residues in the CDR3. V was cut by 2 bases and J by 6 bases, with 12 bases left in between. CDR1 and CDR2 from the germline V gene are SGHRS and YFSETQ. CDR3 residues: CASSLGGALEQYF. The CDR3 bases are TGCGCCAGCAGCTTAGGAGGGGCGCTCGAGCAGTACTTC.

CDR3 sequence: CASSTGLETQYF. The CDR3 nucleotides are TGCGCCAGCAGTACAGGGCTGGAGACCCAGTACTTC. V usage is TRBV5-1 and J usage is TRBJ2-5, with D perhaps TRBD1 (6 bases). This CDR3 has 12 residues. V dropped 5 bases and J dropped 5 bases, with 10 bases sitting between them. Germline V CDR1 and CDR2: SGHRS, YFSETQ.